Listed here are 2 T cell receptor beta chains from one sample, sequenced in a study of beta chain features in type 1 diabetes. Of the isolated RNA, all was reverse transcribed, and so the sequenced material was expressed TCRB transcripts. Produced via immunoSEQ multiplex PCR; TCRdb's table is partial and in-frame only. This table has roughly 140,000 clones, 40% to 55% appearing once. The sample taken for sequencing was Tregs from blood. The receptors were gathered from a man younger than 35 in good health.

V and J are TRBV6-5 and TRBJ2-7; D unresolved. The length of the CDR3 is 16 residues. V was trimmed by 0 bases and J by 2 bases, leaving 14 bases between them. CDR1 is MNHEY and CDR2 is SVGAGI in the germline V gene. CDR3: CASSYSISARTYEQYF. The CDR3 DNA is TGTGCCAGCAGTTACTCGATATCGGCGCGGACCTACGAGCAGTACTTC.

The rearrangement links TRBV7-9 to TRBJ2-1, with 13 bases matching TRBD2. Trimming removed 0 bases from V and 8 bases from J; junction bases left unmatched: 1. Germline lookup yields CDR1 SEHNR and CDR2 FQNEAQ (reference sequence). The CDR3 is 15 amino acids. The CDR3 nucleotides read TGTGCCAGCAGCTTAGCACTAGCGGGAGGGCATGAGCAGTTCTTC. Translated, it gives CASSLALAGGHEQFF. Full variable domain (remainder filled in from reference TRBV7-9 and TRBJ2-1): DTGVSQNPRHKITKRGQNVTFRCDPISEHNRLYWYRQTLGQGPEFLTYFQNEAQLEKSRLLSDRFSAERPKGSFSTLEIQRTEQGDSAMYLCASSLALAGGHEQFFGPGTRLTVL.